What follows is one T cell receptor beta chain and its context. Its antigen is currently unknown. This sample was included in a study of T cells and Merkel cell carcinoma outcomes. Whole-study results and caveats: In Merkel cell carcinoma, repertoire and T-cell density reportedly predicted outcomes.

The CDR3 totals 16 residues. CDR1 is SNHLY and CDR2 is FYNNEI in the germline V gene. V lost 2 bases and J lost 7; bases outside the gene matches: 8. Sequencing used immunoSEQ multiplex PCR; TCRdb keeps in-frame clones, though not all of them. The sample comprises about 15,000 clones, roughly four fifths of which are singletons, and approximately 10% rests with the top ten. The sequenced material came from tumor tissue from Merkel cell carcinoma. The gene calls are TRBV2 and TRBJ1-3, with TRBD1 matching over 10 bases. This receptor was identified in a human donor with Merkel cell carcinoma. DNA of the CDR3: TGTGCCAGCAGTGAATTGGGGGGACAGGGGAGGAACACCATATATTTT. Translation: CASSELGGQGRNTIYF.